This T cell receptor (beta chain) was identified during a study of blood T cell repertoires in COVID-19. In the study overall: The origin of the acute and convalescent COVID-19 samples was the United States, Italy and Spain. PBMCs, B-cell-depleted T cells, or T cells provided the cDNA or gDNA that made up the material.

As processed by the authors: From reference gene primer amplification, estimates of nucleated cell counts were derived. TCRdb's copy holds only in-frame clones and misses some; the assay was immunoSEQ multiplex PCR. V, J and clone size reflect that table, while D and trimming were determined from the DNA. The table includes under 60,000 clones, 82% detected once. This CDR3 comprises 12 residues. The germline V and J ends were trimmed by 4 bases and 11 bases, with 15 bases remaining between them. Looked up from germline, CDR1 is SGHRS and CDR2 is YFSETQ. This TCR came from a man aged 35 to 55 with acute or convalescent COVID-19. This chain joins TRBV5-1 and TRBJ1-1; D perhaps matches TRBD1 (6 bases). Source material: peripheral blood. This chain's CDR3 is CASSQTGFAAFF. In DNA form, the CDR3 reads TGCGCCAGCAGCCAAACAGGGTTCGCCGCTTTCTTT.